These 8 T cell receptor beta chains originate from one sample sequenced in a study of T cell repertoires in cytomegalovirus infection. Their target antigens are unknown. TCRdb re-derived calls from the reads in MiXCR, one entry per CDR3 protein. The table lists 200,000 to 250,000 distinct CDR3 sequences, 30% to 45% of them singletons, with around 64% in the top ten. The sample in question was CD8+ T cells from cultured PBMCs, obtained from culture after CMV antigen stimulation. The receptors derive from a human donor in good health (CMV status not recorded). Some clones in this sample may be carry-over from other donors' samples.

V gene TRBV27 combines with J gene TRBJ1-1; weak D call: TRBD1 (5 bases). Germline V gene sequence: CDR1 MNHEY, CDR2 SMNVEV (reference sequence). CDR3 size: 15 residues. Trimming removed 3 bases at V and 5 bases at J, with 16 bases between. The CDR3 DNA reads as TGTGCCAGCAGTTTGGTCCGGGACGTGGGGACTGAAGCTTTCTTT. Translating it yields CASSLVRDVGTEAFF.

Here the CDR3 DNA reads TGTGCCAGCAGCCAAGGAGGCGGTAATCCAACAGGAAAGGGCGAGCAGTACTTC. Amino acid sequence: CASSQGGGNPTGKGEQYF. The chain is built from TRBV14 and TRBJ2-7, with TRBD1 as a possible D gene (5 bases). The CDR3 is 18 residues long. CDR1 is SGHDN and CDR2 is FVKESK in the germline V gene. V was clipped by 1 base and J by 6 bases, with 25 bases between them.

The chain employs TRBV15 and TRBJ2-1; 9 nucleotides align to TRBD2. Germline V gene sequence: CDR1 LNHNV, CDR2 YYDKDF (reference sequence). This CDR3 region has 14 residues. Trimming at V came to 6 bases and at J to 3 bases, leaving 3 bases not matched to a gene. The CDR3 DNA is TGTGCCACCAGGGAAGCGGGGGGCTACAATGAGCAGTTCTTC. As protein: CATREAGGYNEQFF.

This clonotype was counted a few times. Written as DNA, the CDR3 is TGTGCCAGCAGCTCCCCACGCCCTAGGGCCTACGAGCAGTACTTC. This gives the protein CASSSPRPRAYEQYF. J is TRBJ2-7 and V is TRBV7-2; D is undetermined. CDR3 length: 15 residues. The V end was cut by 4 bases, the J end by 2 bases, with 15 bases between. CDR1 SGHTA and CDR2 FQGNSA come from the germline V gene. The full variable domain, rest sourced from reference TRBV7-2 and TRBJ2-7, is GAGVSQSPSNKVTEKGKDVELRCDPISGHTALYWYRQSLGQGLEFLIYFQGNSAPDKSGLPSDRFSAERTGGSVSTLTIQRTQQEDSAVYLCASSSPRPRAYEQYFGPGTRLTVT.

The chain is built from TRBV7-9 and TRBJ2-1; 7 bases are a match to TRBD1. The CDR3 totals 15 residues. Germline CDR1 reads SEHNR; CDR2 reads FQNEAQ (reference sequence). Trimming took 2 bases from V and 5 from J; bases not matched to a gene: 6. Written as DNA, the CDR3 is TGTGCCAGCAGCTTACCCGGGACAGCTCACAATGAGCAGTTCTTC. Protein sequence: CASSLPGTAHNEQFF. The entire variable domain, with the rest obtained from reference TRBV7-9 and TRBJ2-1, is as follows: DTGVSQNPRHKITKRGQNVTFRCDPISEHNRLYWYRQTLGQGPEFLTYFQNEAQLEKSRLLSDRFSAERPKGSFSTLEIQRTEQGDSAMYLCASSLPGTAHNEQFFGPGTRLTVL.

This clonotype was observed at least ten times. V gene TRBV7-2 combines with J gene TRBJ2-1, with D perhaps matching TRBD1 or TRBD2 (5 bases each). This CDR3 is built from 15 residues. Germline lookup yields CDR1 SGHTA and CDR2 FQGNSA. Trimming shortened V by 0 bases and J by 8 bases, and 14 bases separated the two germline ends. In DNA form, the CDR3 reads TGTGCCAGCAGCTTAGCGGGACGGAGCTTAGATGAGCAGTTCTTC. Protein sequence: CASSLAGRSLDEQFF.

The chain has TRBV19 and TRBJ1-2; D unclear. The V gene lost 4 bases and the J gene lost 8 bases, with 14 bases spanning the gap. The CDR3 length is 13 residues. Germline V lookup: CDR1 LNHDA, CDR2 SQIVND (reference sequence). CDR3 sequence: CASSTRGPGGYTF. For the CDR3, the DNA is TGTGCCAGTAGTACCCGAGGACCGGGGGGCTACACCTTC. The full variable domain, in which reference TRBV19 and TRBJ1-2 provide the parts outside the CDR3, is DGGITQSPKYLFRKEGQNVTLSCEQNLNHDAMYWYRQDPGQGLRLIYYSQIVNDFQKGDIAEGYSVSREKKESFPLTVTSAQKNPTAFYLCASSTRGPGGYTFGSGTRLTVV.

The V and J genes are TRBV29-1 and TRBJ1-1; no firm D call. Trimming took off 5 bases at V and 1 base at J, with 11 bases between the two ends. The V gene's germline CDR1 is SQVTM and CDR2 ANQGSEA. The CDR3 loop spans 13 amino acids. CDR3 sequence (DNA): TGCAGCGTTTGTCAGCCGGGGAACACTGAAGCTTTCTTT. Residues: CSVCQPGNTEAFF.